One and the same sample provided the 11 T cell receptor beta chains below, sequenced in a study of cytomegalovirus exposure and HLA in healthy donors. It was with 60 Vbeta and 13 Jbeta primers that the PCR ran. Data came from immunoSEQ multiplex PCR; TCRdb stores just in-frame clones and leaves some out. Here the sample table reports tens of thousands of clones. Source material: PBMCs. Receptors originate from a woman aged 40 to 50 in good health and CMV-seropositive.

The chain joins TRBV27 to TRBJ2-3, with TRBD2 matching over 15 bases. This CDR3 spans 21 amino acids. The germline CDR1 and CDR2 sequences are MNHEY and SMNVEV (reference sequence). With V trimmed by 7 bases and J by 4 bases, 21 bases remained unmatched. CDR3 sequence reads: CASTDLVRTSGRDRVPDTQYF. Written as DNA, the CDR3 is TGTGCCAGCACCGACTTGGTGAGGACTAGCGGGAGGGACAGGGTCCCAGATACGCAGTATTTT.

The gene calls are TRBV7-9 and TRBJ1-1; no definite D call. CDR1 SEHNR and CDR2 FQNEAQ come from the germline V gene (reference sequence). V lost 6 bases and J lost 3, with 23 bases in between. The CDR3 is 17 amino acids. CDR3: CASRRHHREGAHTEAFF. DNA of the CDR3: TGTGCCAGCAGACGTCACCACCGGGAGGGTGCGCACACTGAAGCTTTCTTT.

V gene TRBV25-1 combines with J gene TRBJ1-2, with 7 bases aligning to TRBD1. This CDR3 has 15 amino acids. In germline, CDR1 is MGHDK, CDR2 SYGVNS. J gave up 0 bases and V 8 bases, and 9 bases lay outside the gene matches. The CDR3 DNA reads TGTGCCAGCGGGCCTCGGACAGGAACTAACTATGGCTACACCTTC. Amino acid sequence: CASGPRTGTNYGYTF.

This chain links TRBV7-9 with TRBJ2-7, with D possibly TRBD2 on 6 matching bases. The CDR3 length is 14 residues. V was trimmed by 6 bases and J by 3 bases, leaving 15 bases between them. Germline V lookup: CDR1 SEHNR, CDR2 FQNEAQ (reference sequence). The CDR3, as DNA: TGTGCCAGCAGACCCAGTTTCGGGGGCTACGAGCAGTACTTC. Amino acids: CASRPSFGGYEQYF. Supplemented by reference TRBV7-9 and TRBJ2-7, the full variable domain reads DTGVSQNPRHKITKRGQNVTFRCDPISEHNRLYWYRQTLGQGPEFLTYFQNEAQLEKSRLLSDRFSAERPKGSFSTLEIQRTEQGDSAMYLCASRPSFGGYEQYFGPGTRLTVT.

This chain joins TRBV28 and TRBJ1-2, with D possibly matching TRBD1 (5 bases). This CDR3 spans 14 amino acids. V gave up 3 bases and J gave up 0 bases, with 8 bases separating them. CDR1 and CDR2 from the germline V gene are MDHEN and SYDVKM. Here the CDR3 reads CASSLQGSNYGYTF. The DNA for the CDR3 is TGTGCCAGCAGTTTGCAGGGTTCTAACTATGGCTACACCTTC.

The gene calls are TRBV6-1 and TRBJ2-5; TRBD2 matches 13 bases. The CDR3 runs 15 residues. The V gene's germline CDR1 is MNHNS and CDR2 SASEGT. V gave up 6 bases and J gave up 2 bases; unmatched junction bases: 3. The CDR3, as DNA: TGTGCCAGCAGCTTGACTAGCGGGAGGCAAGAGACCCAGTACTTC. This encodes CASSLTSGRQETQYF.

The chain recombines TRBV28 with TRBJ2-4; no firm D call. The CDR3 spans 13 residues. V dropped 2 bases and J dropped 8 bases, with 10 bases sitting between them. From germline, CDR1 is MDHEN and CDR2 SYDVKM. CDR3 region: CASSLPGTYIQYF. The CDR3 nucleotides are TGTGCCAGCAGTTTACCGGGTACCTACATTCAGTACTTC.

The chain employs TRBV5-1 and TRBJ2-2, with TRBD2 matching over 12 bases. Germline CDR1 is SGHRS and CDR2 is YFSETQ. The trim removed 8 bases at V and 4 bases at J, leaving 9 bases unmatched. The CDR3 totals 16 residues. The CDR3: CASLPGLAGFTGELFF. The CDR3 DNA sequence: TGCGCCAGTTTACCAGGACTAGCGGGGTTCACCGGGGAGCTGTTTTTT. Supplemented by reference TRBV5-1 and TRBJ2-2, the full variable domain reads KAGVTQTPRYLIKTRGQQVTLSCSPISGHRSVSWYQQTPGQGLQFLFEYFSETQRNKGNFPGRFSGRQFSNSRSEMNVSTLELGDSALYLCASLPGLAGFTGELFFGEGSRLTVL.

CDR3 DNA sequence: TGCGCCAGCAGCTTCCAGGACAGCAGCTTCTCCTACGAGCAGTACTTC. Protein product: CASSFQDSSFSYEQYF. The genes are TRBV5-1 and TRBJ2-7; a possible D gene is TRBD1 (6 bases). The CDR3 covers 16 residues. V dropped 2 bases and J dropped 0 bases, with 15 bases sitting between them. The germline V gene encodes CDR1 SGHRS and CDR2 YFSETQ.

The chain joins TRBV4-3 to TRBJ1-1; D might be TRBD1 (6 bases). The CDR3 is 13 amino acids. The V and J ends lost 3 bases and 1 base respectively, with 6 bases between them. Germline CDR1 LGHNA, CDR2 YSLEER. The CDR3 reads CASSQDRNTEAFF. For the CDR3, the DNA is TGCGCCAGCAGCCAGGACAGGAACACTGAAGCTTTCTTT.

The gene calls are TRBV19 and TRBJ1-1; 9 bases map to TRBD1. CDR3 length: 14 amino acids. Germline values: CDR1 LNHDA, CDR2 SQIVND (reference sequence). The junction had 4 bases not matched to a gene; V was cut back by 7 bases and J by 1 base. The CDR3 DNA sequence: TGTGCCAGTACTCCGGGACAGGGGAACACTGAAGCTTTCTTT. Protein: CASTPGQGNTEAFF.